The 21 T cell receptor beta chains below all came from one sample that was sequenced in a study of CD8 T cells in Susac syndrome. RNA, at roughly 0.5 to 1 ug, was reverse transcribed with random hexamers. TCRdb analysed the immunoSEQ multiplex PCR reads with MiXCR anew, one entry per CDR3 protein. Among 300,000 or so distinct CDR3 sequences listed, around 92% were seen once. The material sequenced was CD4+ T cells from PBMCs. These TCRs come from a human donor with multiple sclerosis.

The chain is built from TRBV7-2 and TRBJ1-4; D not resolved. This CDR3 has 15 residues. Deletions cut 1 base from V and 0 bases from J, with 6 bases between. The V gene's germline CDR1 is SGHTA and CDR2 FQGNSA. In DNA form, the CDR3 reads TGTGCCAGCAGCTTAGACGCAGCAACTAATGAAAAACTGTTTTTT. Its protein is CASSLDAATNEKLFF.

The V call is TRBV7-2, the J call TRBJ1-1; the D is unclear. The V end was cut by 4 bases, the J end by 1 base, with 16 bases between. Germline V gene lookup returns CDR1 SGHTA and CDR2 FQGNSA. The CDR3 has 16 amino acids. CDR3 loop: CASSSGYLRANTEAFF. As DNA, the CDR3 is TGTGCCAGCAGCTCAGGTTATCTACGGGCGAACACTGAAGCTTTCTTT. Looking up the rest from reference TRBV7-2 and TRBJ1-1 gives the full variable domain: GAGVSQSPSNKVTEKGKDVELRCDPISGHTALYWYRQSLGQGLEFLIYFQGNSAPDKSGLPSDRFSAERTGGSVSTLTIQRTQQEDSAVYLCASSSGYLRANTEAFFGQGTRLTVV.

The chain employs TRBV5-1 and TRBJ2-6; TRBD2 matches 10 bases. The CDR3 is made up of 17 amino acids. The ends lost 4 bases at V and 0 bases at J; junction bases unmatched: 4. CDR1 is SGHRS, CDR2 YFSETQ, per germline. DNA for the CDR3: TGCGCCAGCAGCCCTGGACTAGCGGCCTCTGGGGCCAACGTCCTGACTTTC. This codes for CASSPGLAASGANVLTF.

This rearrangement joins TRBV5-5 to TRBJ1-1, with D possibly being TRBD1 (6 bases). The CDR3 is made up of 16 amino acids. Germline V gene lookup returns CDR1 SGHKS and CDR2 YYEKEE (reference sequence). Trimming cost V 0 bases and J 2 bases, with 14 bases left between them. The CDR3 DNA reads TGTGCCAGCAGCTTGGATCGCCTGACAGGAAACACTGAAGCTTTCTTT. This gives the protein CASSLDRLTGNTEAFF.

The genes are TRBV29-1 and TRBJ2-1, with D maybe TRBD1 (6 bases). V was shortened by 6 bases and J by 1 base, with 10 bases between the two germline ends. The germline V gene encodes CDR1 SQVTM and CDR2 ANQGSEA. The CDR3 consists of 13 residues. The CDR3 nucleotides read TGCAGCGTCCGGGACAAGTCCTACAATGAGCAGTTCTTC. It codes for CSVRDKSYNEQFF.

The chain couples TRBV12-3 or TRBV12-4 to TRBJ2-1, with D possibly being TRBD1 (5 bases). The V and J ends lost 7 bases and 7 bases respectively, with 17 bases between them. The CDR3 has 14 amino acids. DNA for the CDR3: TGTGCCAGCACCCCGAACAGGTCAGGGAATGAGCAGTTCTTC. Translated, it gives CASTPNRSGNEQFF.

The rearrangement joins TRBV12-3 or TRBV12-4 to TRBJ1-5; D uncertain. Between the trimmed V and J ends, which lost 1 base and 1 base, there was a span of 11 bases. The CDR3 is 16 residues long. CDR3 residues: CASSLEGGISNQPQHF. For the CDR3, the DNA is TGTGCCAGCAGTTTAGAGGGCGGTATAAGCAATCAGCCCCAGCATTTT.

The chain joins TRBV5-1 to TRBJ2-1; TRBD2 matches 12 bases. Germline CDR1 reads SGHRS; CDR2 reads YFSETQ. The CDR3 runs to 15 residues. Losses at the gene ends were 4 bases for V and 5 bases for J; bases not matched to a gene: 4. Here the CDR3 reads CASSRLAGEDNEQFF. As DNA, the CDR3 is TGCGCCAGCAGCCGACTAGCGGGAGAAGACAATGAGCAGTTCTTC.

The chain couples TRBV7-9 to TRBJ2-7; TRBD2 matches 8 bases. V was clipped by 1 base and J by 3 bases; unmatched bases: 11. This CDR3 is 17 amino acids long. Germline loops: CDR1 SEHNR, CDR2 FQNEAQ (reference sequence). The CDR3 bases are TGTGCCAGCAGCTTAGTGCGGGAGGTGGAGGGAAACTACGAGCAGTACTTC. Translated, it gives CASSLVREVEGNYEQYF.

The chain couples TRBV6-5 to TRBJ2-1; 8 nucleotides line up with TRBD1. Trimming cost V 2 bases and J 0 bases; bases outside gene matches: 6. The CDR3 consists of 17 residues. Germline V gene data show CDR1 as MNHEY and CDR2 as SVGAGI. CDR3 protein: CASSYRWTGSSYNEQFF. Here the CDR3 DNA reads TGTGCCAGCAGTTACAGATGGACAGGGTCCTCCTACAATGAGCAGTTCTTC.

CDR3 amino acids: CASKRGLGGGRNQPQHF. The DNA for the CDR3 is TGTGCCAGTAAGAGGGGACTTGGGGGGGGCCGCAATCAGCCCCAGCATTTT. This rearrangement joins TRBV19 to TRBJ1-5; perhaps TRBD1 as D (6 bases). Germline CDR1 LNHDA, CDR2 SQIVND (reference sequence). The CDR3 runs 17 residues. Trimming took off 7 bases at V and 2 bases at J, with 21 bases between the two ends. Supplemented by reference TRBV19 and TRBJ1-5, the full variable domain reads DGGITQSPKYLFRKEGQNVTLSCEQNLNHDAMYWYRQDPGQGLRLIYYSQIVNDFQKGDIAEGYSVSREKKESFPLTVTSAQKNPTAFYLCASKRGLGGGRNQPQHFGDGTRLSIL.

The genes are TRBV5-4 and TRBJ2-3; D not resolved. Per germline, CDR1 SGHNT and CDR2 YYREEE (reference sequence). This CDR3 spans 15 amino acids. V was clipped by 0 bases and J by 5 bases, with 13 bases between them. CDR3 sequence: CASSLVPARGDTQYF. The CDR3 nucleotides are TGTGCCAGCAGCTTGGTCCCGGCCCGAGGAGATACGCAGTATTTT. Using reference TRBV5-4 and TRBJ2-3 for the parts outside the CDR3, the full variable domain is ETGVTQSPTHLIKTRGQQVTLRCSSQSGHNTVSWYQQALGQGPQFIFQYYREEENGRGNFPPRFSGLQFPNYSSELNVNALELDDSALYLCASSLVPARGDTQYFGPGTRLTVL.

This chain joins TRBV29-1 and TRBJ2-7; D may be TRBD1 or TRBD2 (5 bases each). Germline V gene lookup returns CDR1 SQVTM and CDR2 ANQGSEA. The CDR3 is made up of 13 amino acids. Between the trimmed V and J ends, which lost 3 bases and 0 bases, there was a span of 9 bases. In DNA form, the CDR3 reads TGCAGCGTTGACTCGAGGGGCTCCTACGAGCAGTACTTC. Its protein product is CSVDSRGSYEQYF.

The CDR3 spells CASSRTGLVVYTF. In nucleotides, the CDR3 is TGTGCCAGCAGTAGGACAGGACTCGTCGTCTACACCTTC. The chain recombines TRBV12-3 or TRBV12-4 with TRBJ1-2; 7 nucleotides line up with TRBD1. The J segment lost 10 bases and the V segment lost 5 bases, leaving 10 bases of the junction unmatched. CDR3 size: 13 residues.

V is TRBV12-3 or TRBV12-4 and J is TRBJ2-1, with 12 bases identical to TRBD2. Germline trimming cut 3 bases from V and 3 bases from J; bases unmatched to any gene: 0. This CDR3 contains 15 residues. The CDR3, as DNA: TGTGCCAGCAGTTTGGGACTAGCGGGCTACAATGAGCAGTTCTTC. Its translation is CASSLGLAGYNEQFF.

The chain uses TRBV24-1 and TRBJ2-3; the D is unclear. This CDR3 comprises 15 residues. V was pared by 3 bases and J by 3 bases, with 12 bases between. The germline gives CDR1 KGHDR, CDR2 SFDVKD. The CDR3 DNA follows: TGTGCCACCAGTGATCCCCGGACCTCAACAGATACGCAGTATTTT. Translation gives CATSDPRTSTDTQYF.

The chain employs TRBV7-9 and TRBJ2-7; 7 bases are a match to TRBD1. The CDR3 is 14 residues long. The V gene's germline CDR1 is SEHNR and CDR2 FQNEAQ (reference sequence). J gave up 2 bases and V 5 bases, and 6 bases lay outside the gene matches. The CDR3 loop is CASSNPGQTYEQYF. The CDR3 DNA sequence: TGTGCCAGCAGCAATCCGGGACAGACCTACGAGCAGTACTTC.

The chain joins TRBV10-3 to TRBJ1-5; unclear D gene. This CDR3 spans 14 amino acids. The V end lost 4 bases, the J end lost 5 bases, and 12 bases lay between the germline ends. CDR1 and CDR2 (germline): ENHRY, SYGVKD. The CDR3 is CAISGEREDQPQHF. CDR3 DNA: TGTGCCATCAGTGGGGAGAGAGAGGATCAGCCCCAGCATTTT.

The chain is built from TRBV20-1 and TRBJ1-6; TRBD1 agrees at 8 bases. V lost 4 bases to trimming and J lost 7 bases; unmatched junction nucleotides: 12. The length of the CDR3 is 16 residues. The germline gives CDR1 DFQATT, CDR2 SNEGSKA (reference sequence). The CDR3 bases are TGCAGTGCTATCACAGAGAGACAGGGGCGAAATTCACCCCTCCACTTT. As protein: CSAITERQGRNSPLHF.

The chain is built from TRBV7-2 and TRBJ1-3; D uncertain. CDR1 SGHTA and CDR2 FQGNSA come from the germline V gene. The CDR3 has 15 residues. V was trimmed by 1 base and J by 2 bases, leaving 9 bases between them. The chain's CDR3 is CASSLVAGPGNTIYF. Written as DNA, the CDR3 is TGTGCCAGCAGCTTAGTTGCTGGGCCTGGAAACACCATATATTTT.

This clonotype appeared once. The chain combines TRBV11-2 with TRBJ2-1, with 11 positions matching TRBD2. From germline, CDR1 is SGHAT and CDR2 FQNNGV. This CDR3 is 21 amino acids long. The J segment lost 8 bases and the V segment lost 1 base, leaving 22 bases of the junction unmatched. Written as DNA, the CDR3 is TGTGCCAGCAGCTTAGGATGGGGCTTGGGATCTAGCGGGAGGCAAAGGGATGAGCAGTTCTTC. It is translated as CASSLGWGLGSSGRQRDEQFF.